Below, 21 T cell receptor beta chains from the same sample are listed, as sequenced in a study of cytomegalovirus exposure and HLA in healthy donors. Primers for the PCR totalled 60 Vbeta and 13 Jbeta. Profiled with immunoSEQ multiplex PCR; TCRdb holds only in-frame clones, not every one. The data hold around 180,000 clones, with about four fifths observed a single time. Material: PBMCs. These receptors all come from a male donor in good health and CMV-seronegative.

This chain uses TRBV7-7 with TRBJ2-2; TRBD1 is a possible D gene (6 bases). CDR1 is SSHAT, CDR2 FNYEAQ, per germline (reference sequence). The CDR3 length is 15 residues. V was shortened by 5 bases and J by 6 bases, with 16 bases between the two germline ends. The CDR3 region is CASSQSRGSPGELFF. The CDR3, as DNA: TGTGCCAGCAGCCAGAGCAGGGGATCGCCCGGGGAGCTGTTTTTT.

V usage is TRBV18 and J usage is TRBJ2-7; D might be TRBD2 (6 bases). V was trimmed by 2 bases and J by 0 bases, leaving 20 bases between them. The CDR3 has 18 amino acids. Germline V gene lookup returns CDR1 KGHSH and CDR2 LQKENI. Here the CDR3 DNA reads TGTGCCAGCTCACCATCTGTAGGGAATGGAGGGGCCTCCTACGAGCAGTACTTC. It specifies CASSPSVGNGGASYEQYF.

V gene TRBV7-2 combines with J gene TRBJ1-3; D call uncertain. Trimming took off 5 bases at V and 0 bases at J, with 14 bases between the two ends. The CDR3 consists of 16 residues. CDR1 is SGHTA, CDR2 FQGNSA, per germline. CDR3 sequence reads: CASSPYRTTSGNTIYF. The CDR3 DNA reads as TGTGCCAGCAGCCCCTACCGAACTACCTCTGGAAACACCATATATTTT.

This clone was seen just once. This chain joins TRBV11-2 and TRBJ2-7, with D perhaps TRBD1 (6 bases). The CDR3 totals 14 residues. V shed 3 bases and J shed 1 base, with 10 bases lying between them. Germline loops: CDR1 SGHAT, CDR2 FQNNGV. CDR3 nucleotide sequence: TGTGCCAGCAGCTTCACAGGGACGTCCTACGAGCAGTACTTC. Protein: CASSFTGTSYEQYF.

The V and J genes are TRBV6-5 and TRBJ1-6; perhaps TRBD1 as D (5 bases). Per germline, CDR1 MNHEY and CDR2 SVGAGI. The CDR3 is made up of 14 amino acids. V lost 11 bases and J lost 6, with 17 bases in between. The CDR3 loop reads CAAHPGGLNSPLHF. In DNA form, the CDR3 reads TGTGCCGCCCATCCTGGGGGACTTAATTCACCCCTCCACTTT.

This chain connects TRBV6-5 to TRBJ2-2, with 10 positions matching TRBD2. The CDR3 runs 15 residues. The V gene's germline CDR1 is MNHEY and CDR2 SVGAGI. V was clipped by 5 bases and J by 5 bases; unmatched bases: 5. This chain's CDR3 is CASSGLAGATGELFF. Written as DNA, the CDR3 is TGTGCCAGCAGTGGCCTAGCGGGAGCGACCGGGGAGCTGTTTTTT.

The chain carries TRBV29-1 and TRBJ2-7, with D possibly TRBD1 on 5 matching bases. Germline lookup yields CDR1 SQVTM and CDR2 ANQGSEA. The CDR3 length is 14 residues. Between the trimmed V and J ends, which lost 7 bases and 0 bases, there was a span of 16 bases. CDR3 sequence: CSAATDYSSYEQYF. The CDR3 nucleotides read TGCAGCGCTGCGACAGATTATAGCTCCTACGAGCAGTACTTC.

This rearrangement joins TRBV5-1 to TRBJ1-1; D is unresolved. Germline-derived CDR1 and CDR2 are SGHRS and YFSETQ. This CDR3 has 14 residues. The V gene lost 5 bases and the J gene lost 1 base, with 12 bases spanning the gap. The CDR3, as DNA: TGCGCCAGCAGGAGGGCAGGCCCGAACACTGAAGCTTTCTTT. It codes for CASRRAGPNTEAFF. The variable domain in full, completed from reference TRBV5-1 and TRBJ1-1, reads KAGVTQTPRYLIKTRGQQVTLSCSPISGHRSVSWYQQTPGQGLQFLFEYFSETQRNKGNFPGRFSGRQFSNSRSEMNVSTLELGDSALYLCASRRAGPNTEAFFGQGTRLTVV.

V is TRBV19 and J is TRBJ1-3, with TRBD1 as a possible D gene (5 bases). The length of the CDR3 is 17 residues. CDR1 is LNHDA and CDR2 is SQIVND in the germline V gene (reference sequence). V lost 3 bases to trimming and J lost 0 bases, with 15 bases between them. CDR3: CASSMQQVPFSGNTIYF. The CDR3 nucleotides are TGTGCCAGTAGTATGCAACAGGTACCCTTCTCTGGAAACACCATATATTTT.

The gene calls are TRBV19 and TRBJ1-6; the D gene is possibly TRBD1 (6 bases). Looked up from germline, CDR1 is LNHDA and CDR2 is SQIVND (reference sequence). This CDR3 has 15 amino acids. Trimming cost V 5 bases and J 6 bases, with 14 bases left between them. CDR3 sequence (DNA): TGTGCCAGTAGTCTATCAGGGGTGCGTAATTCACCCCTCCACTTT. It specifies CASSLSGVRNSPLHF. Together with reference TRBV19 and TRBJ1-6, the CDR3 gives the full variable domain: DGGITQSPKYLFRKEGQNVTLSCEQNLNHDAMYWYRQDPGQGLRLIYYSQIVNDFQKGDIAEGYSVSREKKESFPLTVTSAQKNPTAFYLCASSLSGVRNSPLHFGNGTRLTVT.

The chain joins TRBV7-3 to TRBJ2-3, with 14 bases fitting TRBD2. V dropped 4 bases and J dropped 6; count of bases not matched to a gene: 0. Germline CDR1 and CDR2: SGHTA and FQGTGA. CDR3 size: 14 residues. The CDR3 spells CASSWTSGRDTQYF. As DNA, the CDR3 is TGTGCCAGCAGCTGGACTAGCGGGAGGGATACGCAGTATTTT. Combining the CDR3 with reference TRBV7-3 and TRBJ2-3 gives the whole variable domain GAGVSQTPSNKVTEKGKYVELRCDPISGHTALYWYRQSLGQGPEFLIYFQGTGAADDSGLPNDRFFAVRPEGSVSTLKIQRTERGDSAVYLCASSWTSGRDTQYFGPGTRLTVL.

This sequence joins TRBV4-1 and TRBJ1-4, with TRBD1 matching over 7 bases. CDR1 MGHRA and CDR2 YSYEKL come from the germline V gene. Losses at the gene ends were 4 bases for V and 5 bases for J; bases not matched to a gene: 4. The CDR3 contains 14 residues. The DNA of the CDR3 is TGCGCCAGCAGCCTGGGACAGTCAAATGAAAAACTGTTTTTT. Translated, it gives CASSLGQSNEKLFF.

This chain joins TRBV19 and TRBJ2-1; tentative D call: TRBD2 (6 bases). Trimming pared 3 bases from V and 2 bases from J, leaving 11 bases between. The CDR3 is made up of 15 amino acids. Germline CDR1 reads LNHDA; CDR2 reads SQIVND (reference sequence). The CDR3 is CASSMEGAAYNEQFF. In nucleotides, the CDR3 is TGTGCCAGTAGTATGGAGGGCGCAGCCTACAATGAGCAGTTCTTC. The whole variable domain, filled in from reference TRBV19 and TRBJ2-1, reads DGGITQSPKYLFRKEGQNVTLSCEQNLNHDAMYWYRQDPGQGLRLIYYSQIVNDFQKGDIAEGYSVSREKKESFPLTVTSAQKNPTAFYLCASSMEGAAYNEQFFGPGTRLTVL.

This chain joins TRBV29-1 and TRBJ2-5; unclear D gene. Per the germline V gene, CDR1 is SQVTM and CDR2 is ANQGSEA. The V end was cut by 2 bases, the J end by 5 bases, with 9 bases between. The CDR3 runs to 12 residues. In DNA form, the CDR3 reads TGCAGCGTTGAATCCGCGAGGGAGACCCAGTACTTC. It is translated as CSVESARETQYF.

The CDR3 is CASSSPLRQGRAAEQYF. The CDR3 DNA sequence: TGTGCCAGCAGCTCACCCCTCCGGCAGGGAAGGGCAGCCGAGCAGTACTTC. The J gene is TRBJ2-7, the V gene TRBV7-6; D perhaps matches TRBD1 (5 bases). This CDR3 comprises 17 residues. Looked up from germline, CDR1 is SGHVS and CDR2 is FNYEAQ. V gave up 4 bases and J gave up 6 bases, with 25 bases separating them.

This clone came up a few times. The chain uses TRBV28 and TRBJ1-4; D is perhaps TRBD1 (5 bases). Trimming shortened V by 6 bases and J by 7 bases, and 12 bases separated the two germline ends. Germline assignment: CDR1 MDHEN and CDR2 SYDVKM. CDR3 length equals 13 residues. CDR3 DNA: TGTGCCAGCAGGGGCAGGGTGGGTGAAAAACTGTTTTTT. This codes for CASRGRVGEKLFF.

The chain recombines TRBV5-1 with TRBJ2-2; D is perhaps TRBD2 (5 bases). The CDR3 totals 14 residues. The germline V gene has CDR1 SGHRS and CDR2 YFSETQ. V dropped 6 bases and J dropped 0 bases, with 9 bases sitting between them. DNA of the CDR3: TGCGCCAGCAAACCGGGGACGAACACCGGGGAGCTGTTTTTT. Translating gives CASKPGTNTGELFF.

This clone was observed a single time. The V and J genes are TRBV18 and TRBJ2-5, with 9 bases identical to TRBD1. The CDR3 length is 18 residues. Germline loops: CDR1 KGHSH, CDR2 LQKENI. V lost 1 base and J lost 2; bases outside the gene matches: 11. CDR3 in DNA: TGTGCCAGCTCACCACTACCGCCTGCCGGGACAGGGCAAGAGACCCAGTACTTC. Its protein is CASSPLPPAGTGQETQYF.

CDR3 amino acids: CASSIKAGTQYF. The CDR3 nucleotides are TGTGCCAGTAGTATAAAAGCGGGTACGCAGTATTTT. The V call is TRBV19, the J call TRBJ2-3; maybe TRBD2 (6 bases). V lost 2 bases, J lost 8 bases, and 8 bases lay in between. This CDR3 is built from 12 residues. Germline assignment: CDR1 LNHDA and CDR2 SQIVND (reference sequence).

The chain has TRBV4-1 and TRBJ1-4; no reliable D call. The CDR3 covers 16 residues. Trimming cost V 3 bases and J 5 bases, with 16 bases left between them. CDR1 MGHRA and CDR2 YSYEKL come from the germline V gene. CDR3 loop: CASSHLLRRLNEKLFF. In nucleotides, the CDR3 is TGCGCCAGCAGCCACCTCCTCAGGCGCCTCAATGAAAAACTGTTTTTT.

This clone showed up just once. The chain has TRBV16 and TRBJ2-1; 7 bases line up with TRBD1. CDR1 is KGHSY and CDR2 is FQNENV in the germline V gene. V lost 2 bases to trimming and J lost 4 bases; unmatched junction nucleotides: 5. The length of the CDR3 is 15 residues. The CDR3: CASSQRTGAYNEQFF. The CDR3 bases are TGTGCCAGCAGCCAACGAACAGGGGCGTACAATGAGCAGTTCTTC.